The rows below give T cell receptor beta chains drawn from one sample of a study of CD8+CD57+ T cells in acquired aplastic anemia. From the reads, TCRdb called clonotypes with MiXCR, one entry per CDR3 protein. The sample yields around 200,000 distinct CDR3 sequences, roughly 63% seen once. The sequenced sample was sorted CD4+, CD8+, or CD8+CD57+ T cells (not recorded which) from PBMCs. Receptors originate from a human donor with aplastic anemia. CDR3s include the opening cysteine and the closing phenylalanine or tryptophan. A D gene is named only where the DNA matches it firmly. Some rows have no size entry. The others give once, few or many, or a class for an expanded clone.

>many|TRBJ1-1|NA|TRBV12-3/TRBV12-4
CASSLGGALGAEAFF
TGTGCCAGCAGTTTAGGGGGGGCTCTTGGCGCTGAAGCTTTCTTT
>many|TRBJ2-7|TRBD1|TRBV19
CASAAGTAYEQYF
TGTGCCAGTGCCGCCGGGACAGCCTACGAGCAGTACTTC
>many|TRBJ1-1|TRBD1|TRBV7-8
CASSLVAGGAKRNTEAFF
TGTGCCAGCAGCTTAGTGGCAGGGGGCGCGAAGAGGAACACTGAAGCTTTCTTT
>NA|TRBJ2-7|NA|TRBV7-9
CASSLPEKQYF
TGTGCCAGCAGCTTACCCGAAAAGCAGTACTTC
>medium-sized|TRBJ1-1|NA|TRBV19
CASSIYETEAFF
TGTGCCAGTAGTATTTATGAGACTGAAGCTTTCTTT
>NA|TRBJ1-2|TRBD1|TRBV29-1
CSAGTAPYGYTF
TGCAGCGCTGGGACAGCTCCCTATGGCTACACCTTC
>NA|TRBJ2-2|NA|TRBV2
CASSDRGGSTGELFF
TGTGCCAGCAGTGACAGGGGTGGGAGCACCGGGGAGCTGTTTTTT
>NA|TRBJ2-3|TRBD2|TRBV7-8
CASSLAASGHRDTQYF
TGTGCCAGCAGCTTAGCGGCTAGCGGCCACCGAGATACGCAGTATTTT
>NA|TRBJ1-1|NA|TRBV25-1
CASSEYRAGTYTEAFF
TGTGCCAGCAGTGAATATCGGGCCGGGACGTACACTGAAGCTTTCTTT
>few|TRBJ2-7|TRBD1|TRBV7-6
CASSSRDRGVYEQYF
TGTGCCAGCAGCTCCCGGGACAGGGGCGTCTACGAGCAGTACTTC
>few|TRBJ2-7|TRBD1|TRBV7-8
CASSAPPGQSSYEQYF
TGTGCCAGCAGCGCGCCGCCGGGACAGAGCTCCTACGAGCAGTACTTC
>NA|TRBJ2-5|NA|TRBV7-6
CASSLVSTKETQYF
TGTGCCAGCAGCTTAGTGTCAACGAAAGAGACCCAGTACTTC
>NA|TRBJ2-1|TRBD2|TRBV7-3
CASRFGLAGDEQFF
TGTGCCAGCAGGTTCGGACTAGCGGGAGATGAGCAGTTCTTC
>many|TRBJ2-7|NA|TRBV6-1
CASSEAGGGYEQYF
TGTGCCAGCAGTGAAGCGGGAGGAGGATACGAGCAGTACTTC
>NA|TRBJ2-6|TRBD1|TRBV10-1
CASSGSGGAFPGANVLTF
TGCGCCAGCAGTGGGTCAGGGGGCGCTTTCCCTGGGGCCAACGTCCTGACTTTC
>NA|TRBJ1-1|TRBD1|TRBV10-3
CAISEEQGDASSEAFF
TGTGCCATCAGTGAAGAACAGGGGGATGCGTCTTCTGAAGCTTTCTTT
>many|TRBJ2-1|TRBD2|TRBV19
CASSPGSGGGEQFF
TGTGCCAGTAGTCCCGGGAGCGGGGGAGGGGAGCAGTTCTTC
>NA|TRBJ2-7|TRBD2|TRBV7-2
CASSGTSFTEQYF
TGTGCCAGCAGCGGGACTAGTTTCACCGAGCAGTACTTC
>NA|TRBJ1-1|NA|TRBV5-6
CASSLAIQGAEAFF
TGTGCCAGCAGCTTGGCAATACAGGGCGCTGAAGCTTTCTTT
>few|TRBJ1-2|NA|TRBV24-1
CATSDFASDGYTF
TGTGCCACCAGTGATTTTGCTAGTGATGGCTACACCTTC
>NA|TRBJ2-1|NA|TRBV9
CASSVEGDDEQFF
TGTGCCAGCAGCGTAGAAGGGGACGATGAGCAGTTCTTC
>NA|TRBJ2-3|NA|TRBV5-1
CASSTSGTDTQYF
TGCGCCAGCAGCACCTCAGGCACAGATACGCAGTATTTT
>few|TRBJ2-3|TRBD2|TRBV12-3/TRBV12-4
CASRGTSGGDTQYF
TGTGCCAGCAGGGGGACTAGCGGGGGGGATACGCAGTATTTT
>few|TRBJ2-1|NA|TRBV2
CASQQGMNSNEQFF
TGTGCCTCCCAACAGGGAATGAACTCCAATGAGCAGTTCTTC
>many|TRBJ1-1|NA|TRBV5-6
CASSLGLTQENTEAFF
TGTGCCAGCAGCTTGGGCCTTACACAGGAGAACACTGAAGCTTTCTTT
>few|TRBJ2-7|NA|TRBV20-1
CSALPLVNSPTYEQYF
TGCAGTGCCTTGCCCCTAGTCAACAGTCCTACCTACGAGCAGTACTTC
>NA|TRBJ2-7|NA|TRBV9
CASSVGPSTSYEQYF
TGTGCCAGCAGCGTAGGACCTTCTACCTCCTACGAGCAGTACTTC
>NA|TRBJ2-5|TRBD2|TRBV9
CASSVASGGAEAQYF
TGTGCCAGCAGCGTGGCTAGCGGGGGGGCAGAGGCCCAGTACTTC
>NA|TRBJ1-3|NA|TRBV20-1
CSARDNRATGNTIYF
TGCAGTGCTAGAGACAACAGAGCTACTGGAAACACCATATATTTT
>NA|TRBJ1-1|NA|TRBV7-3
CASSPGQMAEAFF
TGTGCCAGCAGCCCTGGACAGATGGCTGAAGCTTTCTTT
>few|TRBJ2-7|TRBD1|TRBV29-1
CSVEGTGRYEQYF
TGCAGCGTTGAAGGGACAGGGCGGTACGAGCAGTACTTC
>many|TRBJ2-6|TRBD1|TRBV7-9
CAAAGVGQATYSGANVLTF
TGTGCCGCTGCTGGGGTGGGACAGGCAACCTATTCTGGGGCCAACGTCCTGACTTTC
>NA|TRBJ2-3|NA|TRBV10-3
CAITDYPDTQYF
TGTGCCATCACCGACTACCCGGATACGCAGTATTTT
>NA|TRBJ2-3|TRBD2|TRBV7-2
CASRRSGGVKDTQYF
TGTGCCAGCAGACGTAGCGGGGGGGTGAAAGATACGCAGTATTTT
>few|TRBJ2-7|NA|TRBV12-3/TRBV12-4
CASSGGSGGLEQYF
TGTGCCAGCAGCGGGGGTAGTGGAGGGCTCGAGCAGTACTTC
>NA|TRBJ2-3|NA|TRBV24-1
CATNTQYF
TGTGCCACCAACACGCAGTATTTT
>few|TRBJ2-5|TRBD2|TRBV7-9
CASSSPSGTYQETQYF
TGTGCCAGCAGCAGTCCTAGCGGGACGTACCAAGAGACCCAGTACTTC
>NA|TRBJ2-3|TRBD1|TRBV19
CASSSGQGVMTDTQYF
TGTGCCAGCAGCTCGGGACAGGGGGTAATGACAGATACGCAGTATTTT
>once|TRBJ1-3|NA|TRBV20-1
CSARAAAYSGNTIYF
TGCAGTGCTAGGGCGGCGGCGTACTCTGGAAACACCATATATTTT
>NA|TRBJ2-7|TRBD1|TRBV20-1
CSAIEPIGTVPYEQYF
TGCAGTGCTATTGAGCCAATCGGGACAGTCCCCTACGAGCAGTACTTC
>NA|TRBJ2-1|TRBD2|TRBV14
CASSRRGAGGLNEQFF
TGTGCCAGCAGCCGGCGTGGGGCGGGAGGGCTTAATGAGCAGTTCTTC
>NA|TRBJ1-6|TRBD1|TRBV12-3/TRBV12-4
CASSPEGRGNSPLHF
TGTGCCAGCAGTCCCGAGGGCAGGGGGAATTCACCCCTCCACTTT
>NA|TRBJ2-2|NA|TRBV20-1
CSALKNTGELFF
TGCAGTGCCCTCAAGAACACCGGGGAGCTGTTTTTT
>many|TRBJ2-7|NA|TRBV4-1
CASSQGGDEQYF
TGCGCCAGCAGCCAAGGGGGAGACGAGCAGTACTTC
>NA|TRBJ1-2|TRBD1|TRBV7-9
CASSPGQGDGYGYTF
TGTGCCAGCAGCCCCGGACAGGGGGATGGCTATGGCTACACCTTC
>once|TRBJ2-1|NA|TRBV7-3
CTSSLTRNEQFF
TGTACCAGCAGCTTAACGCGGAATGAGCAGTTCTTC
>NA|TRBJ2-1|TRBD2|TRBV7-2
CASSLVPAGLNEQFF
TGTGCCAGCAGCTTAGTCCCAGCGGGGTTGAATGAGCAGTTCTTC
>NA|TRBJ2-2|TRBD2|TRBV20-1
CGARGTSGNTGELFF
TGCGGTGCTAGGGGGACTAGCGGGAACACCGGGGAGCTGTTTTTT
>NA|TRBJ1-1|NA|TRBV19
CASRGAGRWTEAFF
TGTGCCAGTAGGGGGGCGGGGAGGTGGACTGAAGCTTTCTTT
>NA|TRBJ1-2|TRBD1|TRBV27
CASSLGTGCLWDYGYTF
TGTGCCAGCAGTCTTGGGACAGGGTGCCTCTGGGACTATGGCTACACCTTC
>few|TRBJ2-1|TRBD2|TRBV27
CASSSGLAGGQEQFF
TGTGCCAGCAGTTCGGGACTAGCGGGGGGGCAGGAGCAGTTCTTC
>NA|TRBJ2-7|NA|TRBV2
CASSDAHYSYEQYF
TGTGCCAGCAGTGATGCGCACTACTCCTACGAGCAGTACTTC
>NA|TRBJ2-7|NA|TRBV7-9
CASSVGRFYEQYF
TGTGCCAGCAGCGTTGGACGATTCTACGAGCAGTACTTC
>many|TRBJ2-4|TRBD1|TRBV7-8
CASSLSGTVKNIQYF
TGTGCCAGCAGCCTATCCGGGACAGTAAAAAACATTCAGTACTTC
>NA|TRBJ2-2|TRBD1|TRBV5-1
CASSLAQGQDNTGELFF
TGCGCCAGCAGCTTGGCGCAGGGACAGGATAACACCGGGGAGCTGTTTTTT
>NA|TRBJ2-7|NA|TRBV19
CASSLTLGDYEQYF
TGTGCCAGTAGTCTGACCCTAGGGGATTACGAGCAGTACTTC
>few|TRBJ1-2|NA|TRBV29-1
CSVEDATGYDNYGYTF
TGCAGCGTTGAAGATGCTACAGGGTATGATAACTATGGCTACACCTTC
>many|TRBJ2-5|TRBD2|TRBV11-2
CASSFSGGASETQYF
TGTGCCAGCAGCTTTAGCGGGGGGGCCTCAGAGACCCAGTACTTC
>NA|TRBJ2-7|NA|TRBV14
CASSQDWYEQYF
TGTGCCAGCAGCCAAGATTGGTACGAGCAGTACTTC
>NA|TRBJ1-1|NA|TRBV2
CASSEGTPEAFF
TGTGCCAGCAGTGAAGGCACCCCGGAAGCTTTCTTT